Each of the 2 T cell receptor beta chains below was sequenced from the same sample in a study of cytotoxic CD8 clonotypes in ibrutinib-treated CLL. TCRdb's copy holds only in-frame clones and misses some; the assay was immunoSEQ multiplex PCR. The sample lists over 200,000 clones, roughly three quarters occurring once. The sample consisted of PBMCs, taken after 12 months of ibrutinib treatment. The receptors derive from a human donor with chronic lymphocytic leukemia.

The V gene is TRBV10-3, the J gene TRBJ2-3; D gene unclear. The CDR3 has 12 amino acids. Germline loops: CDR1 ENHRY, CDR2 SYGVKD. Between the trimmed V and J ends, which lost 6 bases and 6 bases, there was a span of 10 bases. The DNA of the CDR3 is TGTGCCATCAGCGATCTCTTGGATACGCAGTATTTT. It codes for CAISDLLDTQYF.

CDR3 coding DNA: TGTGCCAGCAGCTTAAATCCGGGACTAGCGGGGTATGAGCAGTTCTTC. Translation: CASSLNPGLAGYEQFF. V and J are TRBV7-3 and TRBJ2-1, with 13 positions matching TRBD2. The CDR3 length is 16 residues. The junction had 5 bases not matched to a gene; V was cut back by 1 base and J by 8 bases. The V gene's germline CDR1 is SGHTA and CDR2 FQGTGA. Looking up the rest from reference TRBV7-3 and TRBJ2-1 gives the full variable domain: GAGVSQTPSNKVTEKGKYVELRCDPISGHTALYWYRQSLGQGPEFLIYFQGTGAADDSGLPNDRFFAVRPEGSVSTLKIQRTERGDSAVYLCASSLNPGLAGYEQFFGPGTRLTVL.